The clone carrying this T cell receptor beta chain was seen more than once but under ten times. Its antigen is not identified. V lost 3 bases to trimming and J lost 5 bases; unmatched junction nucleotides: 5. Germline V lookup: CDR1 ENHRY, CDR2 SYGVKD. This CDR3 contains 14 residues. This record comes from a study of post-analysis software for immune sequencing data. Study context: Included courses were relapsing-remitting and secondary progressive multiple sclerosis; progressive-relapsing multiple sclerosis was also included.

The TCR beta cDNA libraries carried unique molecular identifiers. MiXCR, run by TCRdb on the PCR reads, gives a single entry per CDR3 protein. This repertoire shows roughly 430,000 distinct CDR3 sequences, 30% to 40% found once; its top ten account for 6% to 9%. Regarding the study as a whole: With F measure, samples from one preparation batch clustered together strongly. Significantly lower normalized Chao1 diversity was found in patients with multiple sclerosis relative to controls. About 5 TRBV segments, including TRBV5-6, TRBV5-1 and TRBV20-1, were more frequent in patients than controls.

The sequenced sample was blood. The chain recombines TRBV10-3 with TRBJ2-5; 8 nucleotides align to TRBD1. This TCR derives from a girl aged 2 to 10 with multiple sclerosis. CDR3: CAISDAGGAETQYF. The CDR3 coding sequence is TGTGCCATCAGTGACGCAGGGGGCGCGGAGACCCAGTACTTC.